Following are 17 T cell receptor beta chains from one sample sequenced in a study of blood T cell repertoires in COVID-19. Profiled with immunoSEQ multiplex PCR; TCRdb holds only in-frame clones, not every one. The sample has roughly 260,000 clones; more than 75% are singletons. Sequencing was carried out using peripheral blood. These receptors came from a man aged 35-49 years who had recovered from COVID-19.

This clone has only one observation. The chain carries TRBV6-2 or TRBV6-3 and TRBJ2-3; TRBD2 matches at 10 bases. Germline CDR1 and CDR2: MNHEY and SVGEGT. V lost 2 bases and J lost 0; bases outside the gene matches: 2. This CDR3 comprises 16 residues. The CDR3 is CASSYRAGGSTDTQYF. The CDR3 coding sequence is TGTGCCAGCAGTTACAGAGCGGGGGGGAGCACAGATACGCAGTATTTT.

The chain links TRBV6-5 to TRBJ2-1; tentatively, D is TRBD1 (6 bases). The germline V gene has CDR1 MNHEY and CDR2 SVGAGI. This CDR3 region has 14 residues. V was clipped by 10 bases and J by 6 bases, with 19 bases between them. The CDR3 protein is CATLKQGGRNEQFF. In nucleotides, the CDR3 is TGTGCCACCCTAAAACAGGGTGGGCGCAATGAGCAGTTCTTC.

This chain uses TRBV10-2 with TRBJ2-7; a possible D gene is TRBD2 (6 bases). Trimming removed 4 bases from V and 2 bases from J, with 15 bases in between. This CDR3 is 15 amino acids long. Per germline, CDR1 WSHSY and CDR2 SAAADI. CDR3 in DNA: TGCGCCAGCAGTGGGAGGGCGGGGACCCCCTACGAGCAGTACTTC. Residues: CASSGRAGTPYEQYF.

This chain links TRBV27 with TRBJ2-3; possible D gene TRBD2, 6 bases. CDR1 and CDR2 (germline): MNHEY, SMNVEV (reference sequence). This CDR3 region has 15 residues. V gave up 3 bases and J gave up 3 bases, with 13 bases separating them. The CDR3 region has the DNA TGTGCCAGCAGTTTGGAGGGAGTGGGGACAGATACGCAGTATTTT. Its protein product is CASSLEGVGTDTQYF.

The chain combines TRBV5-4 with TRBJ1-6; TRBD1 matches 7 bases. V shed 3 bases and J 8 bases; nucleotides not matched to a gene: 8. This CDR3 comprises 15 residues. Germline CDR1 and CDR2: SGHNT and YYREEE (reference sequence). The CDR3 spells CASSSKLQGDSPLHF. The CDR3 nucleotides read TGTGCCAGCAGCTCTAAACTTCAGGGGGATTCACCCCTCCACTTT.

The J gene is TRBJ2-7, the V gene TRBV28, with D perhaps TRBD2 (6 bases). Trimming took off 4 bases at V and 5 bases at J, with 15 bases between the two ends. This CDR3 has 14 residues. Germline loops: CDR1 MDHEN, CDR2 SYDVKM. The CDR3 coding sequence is TGTGCCAGCAGTTCGGGACTGACCGGGCACGAGCAGTACTTC. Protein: CASSSGLTGHEQYF. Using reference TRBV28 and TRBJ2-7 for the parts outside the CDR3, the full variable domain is DVKVTQSSRYLVKRTGEKVFLECVQDMDHENMFWYRQDPGLGLRLIYFSYDVKMKEKGDIPEGYSVSREKKERFSLILESASTNQTSMYLCASSSGLTGHEQYFGPGTRLTVT.

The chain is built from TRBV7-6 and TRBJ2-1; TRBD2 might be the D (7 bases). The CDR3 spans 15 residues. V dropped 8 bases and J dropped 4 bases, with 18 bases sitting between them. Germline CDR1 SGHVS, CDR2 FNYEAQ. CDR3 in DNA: TGTGCCAGCGGGGATAGGGGGGGACTATACAATGAGCAGTTCTTC. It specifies CASGDRGGLYNEQFF.

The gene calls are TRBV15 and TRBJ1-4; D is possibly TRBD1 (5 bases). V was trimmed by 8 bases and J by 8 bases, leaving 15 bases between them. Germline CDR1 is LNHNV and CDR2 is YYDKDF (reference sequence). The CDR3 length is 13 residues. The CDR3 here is CATAYRGKEKLFF. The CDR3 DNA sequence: TGTGCCACCGCGTATCGGGGGAAAGAAAAACTGTTTTTT.

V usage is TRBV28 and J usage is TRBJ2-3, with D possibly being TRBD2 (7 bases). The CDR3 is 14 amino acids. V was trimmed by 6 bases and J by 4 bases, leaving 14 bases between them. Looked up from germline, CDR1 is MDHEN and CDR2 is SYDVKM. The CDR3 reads CASRGGGAPDTQYF. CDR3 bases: TGTGCCAGCAGAGGAGGGGGGGCCCCAGATACGCAGTATTTT.

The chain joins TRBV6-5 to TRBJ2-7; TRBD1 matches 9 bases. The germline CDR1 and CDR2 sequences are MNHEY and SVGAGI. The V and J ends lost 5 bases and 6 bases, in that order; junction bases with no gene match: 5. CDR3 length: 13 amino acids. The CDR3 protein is CASSPGQGSEQYF. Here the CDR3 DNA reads TGTGCCAGCAGTCCGGGACAGGGCTCCGAGCAGTACTTC.

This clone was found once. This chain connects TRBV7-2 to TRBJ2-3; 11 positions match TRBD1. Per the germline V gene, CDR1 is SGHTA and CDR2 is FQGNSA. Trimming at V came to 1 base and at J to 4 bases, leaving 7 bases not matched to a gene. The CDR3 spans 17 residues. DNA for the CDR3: TGTGCCAGCAGCTTAGGGGACAGGGGGGTAGGGTCAGATACGCAGTATTTT. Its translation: CASSLGDRGVGSDTQYF.

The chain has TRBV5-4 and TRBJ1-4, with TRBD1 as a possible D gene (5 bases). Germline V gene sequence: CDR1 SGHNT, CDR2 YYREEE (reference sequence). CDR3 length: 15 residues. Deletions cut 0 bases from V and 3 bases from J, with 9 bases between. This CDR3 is CASSLGGRANEKLFF. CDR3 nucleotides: TGTGCCAGCAGCTTGGGGGGGAGGGCTAATGAAAAACTGTTTTTT.

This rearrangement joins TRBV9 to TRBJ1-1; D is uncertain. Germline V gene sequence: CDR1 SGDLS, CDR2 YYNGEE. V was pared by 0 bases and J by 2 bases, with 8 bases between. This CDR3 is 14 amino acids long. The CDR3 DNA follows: TGTGCCAGCAGCGTAGGCCACAGAAACACTGAAGCTTTCTTT. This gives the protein CASSVGHRNTEAFF.

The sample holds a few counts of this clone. CDR3 amino acids: CSVATLAGGSLKYEQYF. The CDR3 DNA is TGCAGCGTTGCCACGCTAGCGGGGGGGAGTCTGAAGTACGAGCAGTACTTC. This chain uses TRBV29-1 with TRBJ2-7; 12 bases map to TRBD2. The V gene's germline CDR1 is SQVTM and CDR2 ANQGSEA. The CDR3 covers 17 residues. J lost 4 bases, V lost 4 bases, and 14 bases had no gene match.

The CDR3 sequence is CASSLQGAGGNTIYF. The CDR3 DNA reads TGTGCCAGCAGCCTTCAGGGGGCCGGTGGAAACACCATATATTTT. The chain links TRBV7-9 to TRBJ1-3, with TRBD1 matching 8 bases. The CDR3 runs to 15 residues. V lost 5 bases to trimming and J lost 3 bases; unmatched junction nucleotides: 6. CDR1 is SEHNR, CDR2 FQNEAQ, per germline (reference sequence).

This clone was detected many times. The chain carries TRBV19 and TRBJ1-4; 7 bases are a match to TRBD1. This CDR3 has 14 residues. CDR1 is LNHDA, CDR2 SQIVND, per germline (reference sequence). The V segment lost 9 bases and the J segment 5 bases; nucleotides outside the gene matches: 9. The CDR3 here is CASHRQGRNEKLFF. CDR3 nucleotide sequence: TGTGCCAGCCACAGACAGGGCCGGAATGAAAAACTGTTTTTT.

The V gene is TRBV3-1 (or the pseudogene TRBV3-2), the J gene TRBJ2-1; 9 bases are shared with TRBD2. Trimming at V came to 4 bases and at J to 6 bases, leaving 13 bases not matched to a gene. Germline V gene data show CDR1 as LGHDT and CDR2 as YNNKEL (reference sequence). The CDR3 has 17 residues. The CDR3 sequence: CASSRKIGGGRANEQFF. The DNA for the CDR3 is TGTGCCAGCAGCCGGAAAATCGGGGGCGGGAGGGCCAATGAGCAGTTCTTC.